These 17 T cell receptor beta chains were sequenced from one sample in a study of blood T cell repertoires in COVID-19. Produced via immunoSEQ multiplex PCR; TCRdb's table is partial and in-frame only. This table holds some 200,000 clones, 88% found once. The sample was peripheral blood. All receptors derive from a man aged 35 to 55 with active or convalescent COVID-19.

The chain joins TRBV25-1 to TRBJ1-5; a weak D match, TRBD1 (5 bases). The germline gives CDR1 MGHDK, CDR2 SYGVNS. V lost 1 base and J lost 5, with 15 bases in between. The CDR3 runs 16 residues. CDR3 in amino acids: CASSESKGIGDQPQHF. The DNA of the CDR3 is TGTGCCAGCAGTGAATCTAAAGGGATAGGGGATCAGCCCCAGCATTTT.

The chain couples TRBV3-1 (or the pseudogene TRBV3-2) to TRBJ2-5; TRBD2 is a possible D gene (6 bases). CDR1 and CDR2 (germline): LGHDT, YNNKEL (reference sequence). The CDR3 sequence is 14 residues long. Trimming removed 1 base at V and 5 bases at J, with 11 bases between. CDR3 DNA: TGTGCCAGCAGCCAAGTCGGGGGAAGGGAGACCCAGTACTTC. This encodes CASSQVGGRETQYF.

This rearrangement joins TRBV6-5 to TRBJ2-1, with TRBD2 identical over 9 bases. Germline loops: CDR1 MNHEY, CDR2 SVGAGI. The ends lost 5 bases at V and 7 bases at J; junction bases unmatched: 9. The CDR3 sequence is 15 residues long. The CDR3 here is CASSRGSGSGNEQFF. In DNA form, the CDR3 reads TGTGCCAGCAGTCGGGGTAGCGGGAGCGGAAATGAGCAGTTCTTC.

V and J are TRBV5-5 and TRBJ1-4; D not certain. Trimming pared 1 base from V and 6 bases from J, leaving 25 bases between. The CDR3 spans 19 residues. CDR1 and CDR2 (germline): SGHKS, YYEKEE (reference sequence). This chain's CDR3 is CASSLLPTLHDIPYEKLFF. For the CDR3, the DNA is TGTGCCAGCAGCTTGCTTCCGACTCTACATGATATTCCCTATGAAAAACTGTTTTTT.

This chain uses TRBV2 with TRBJ2-1; TRBD2 matches 7 bases. V was pared by 2 bases and J by 2 bases, with 3 bases of the junction left unmatched. The CDR3 has 15 amino acids. The germline V gene has CDR1 SNHLY and CDR2 FYNNEI. The CDR3: CASSEREAAYNEQFF. DNA of the CDR3: TGTGCCAGCAGTGAACGGGAGGCAGCCTACAATGAGCAGTTCTTC.

CDR3 sequence (DNA): TGTGCCAGCAGCTTTTCCGCCGGGGTCCTCTTCTCCTACGAGCAGTACTTC. As protein: CASSFSAGVLFSYEQYF. This chain connects TRBV11-2 to TRBJ2-7, with D perhaps TRBD2 (5 bases). This CDR3 region has 17 residues. Germline CDR1 reads SGHAT; CDR2 reads FQNNGV. Deletions cut 3 bases from V and 0 bases from J, with 18 bases between.

The chain employs TRBV10-3 and TRBJ1-5, with a possible D match to TRBD1 (6 bases). Trimming pared 6 bases from V and 5 bases from J, leaving 14 bases between. The CDR3 is 14 residues long. Germline CDR1 and CDR2: ENHRY and SYGVKD. As DNA, the CDR3 is TGTGCCATCAGCACAGGGAGTGGGTATCAGCCCCAGCATTTT. Encoded protein: CAISTGSGYQPQHF.

The chain is built from TRBV11-2 and TRBJ2-3, with TRBD2 identical over 8 bases. CDR3 size: 17 residues. Germline CDR1 SGHAT, CDR2 FQNNGV. The trim removed 4 bases at V and 0 bases at J, leaving 9 bases unmatched. The CDR3 DNA sequence: TGTGCCAGCAGCTGGCCGGGGGGGGAACCTAGCACAGATACGCAGTATTTT. Its protein product is CASSWPGGEPSTDTQYF.

The CDR3 nucleotides read TGTGCCAGCTCGCGGGGACAGGCGCTTCAAGAGACCCAGTACTTC. Its translation is CASSRGQALQETQYF. V is TRBV18 and J is TRBJ2-5, with 8 bases that match TRBD1. The length of the CDR3 is 15 residues. CDR1 is KGHSH and CDR2 is LQKENI in the germline V gene. Unmatched junction bases numbered 8, after V lost 6 bases and J lost 2 bases.

The V and J genes are TRBV6-5 and TRBJ2-5, with 8 bases lining up with TRBD1. V trimming: 6 bases; J trimming: 5 bases; junction bases outside the gene matches: 5. The germline V gene has CDR1 MNHEY and CDR2 SVGAGI. There are 13 residues in the CDR3. The CDR3 spells CASRRTGLETQYF. The CDR3 coding sequence is TGTGCCAGCAGGCGGACAGGGTTGGAGACCCAGTACTTC.

CDR3 in DNA: TGTGCCAGCAGCCCCCTAGCTCGGGGGACCCAGTACTTC. Translation: CASSPLARGTQYF. The rearrangement links TRBV7-3 to TRBJ2-5; D is possibly TRBD2 (5 bases). Germline assignment: CDR1 SGHTA and CDR2 FQGTGA. V was trimmed by 5 bases and J by 7 bases, leaving 14 bases between them. The CDR3 is 13 amino acids.

This chain links TRBV28 with TRBJ2-7, with 9 bases that match TRBD1. V dropped 3 bases and J dropped 4; count of bases not matched to a gene: 16. The CDR3 has 18 amino acids. The germline gives CDR1 MDHEN, CDR2 SYDVKM. The CDR3 is CASSFPGQGPTSFYEQYF. For the CDR3, the DNA is TGTGCCAGCAGTTTTCCGGGACAGGGCCCAACCTCATTTTACGAGCAGTACTTC.

J is TRBJ1-1 and V is TRBV2; D is perhaps TRBD1 (5 bases). CDR1 SNHLY and CDR2 FYNNEI come from the germline V gene. Trimming removed 6 bases at V and 1 base at J, with 18 bases between. The CDR3 is 16 amino acids. The DNA of the CDR3 is TGTGCCAGCAGCCCCCTCGACAGTACAGAGAACACTGAAGCTTTCTTT. It yields the protein CASSPLDSTENTEAFF.

The rearrangement uses TRBV7-2 and TRBJ2-5, with a tentative D call TRBD2 (5 bases). Trimming took 8 bases from V and 4 from J, leaving 14 bases between them. The CDR3 spans 13 residues. The V gene's germline CDR1 is SGHTA and CDR2 FQGNSA. CDR3 region: CASGINSGETQYF. The CDR3 DNA sequence: TGTGCCAGCGGCATCAACAGCGGAGAGACCCAGTACTTC.

The chain is built from TRBV28 and TRBJ2-3, with D possibly TRBD2 on 6 matching bases. Germline values: CDR1 MDHEN, CDR2 SYDVKM. This CDR3 has 17 amino acids. Trimming cost V 6 bases and J 0 bases, with 19 bases left between them. The CDR3 DNA reads TGTGCCAGCAGCCAGCCGGGACTCGGTCCTAGCACAGATACGCAGTATTTT. Translating it yields CASSQPGLGPSTDTQYF.

The chain recombines TRBV6-6 with TRBJ1-5; D possibly corresponds to TRBD1 (5 bases). Germline V gene sequence: CDR1 MNHNY, CDR2 SVGAGI (reference sequence). V lost 6 bases and J lost 4, with 10 bases in between. This CDR3 spans 13 amino acids. The CDR3 protein is CASSPDRNQPQHF. The CDR3 nucleotides are TGTGCCAGCAGCCCCGACAGAAATCAGCCCCAGCATTTT.

The chain is built from TRBV5-4 and TRBJ1-1, with D possibly TRBD1 on 5 matching bases. Trimming took 5 bases from V and 5 from J, leaving 19 bases between them. CDR3 length equals 15 residues. The germline V gene has CDR1 SGHNT and CDR2 YYREEE (reference sequence). CDR3 DNA: TGTGCCAGCAGTCCTGGAGGGGCGAGGGAGACTGAAGCTTTCTTT. Protein: CASSPGGARETEAFF.